This T cell receptor beta chain comes out of a study of T cell responses to AZD1222 COVID-19 vaccine. The CDR3 length is 14 residues. V was shortened by 2 bases and J by 6 bases, with 15 bases between the two germline ends. CDR1 SGHTS and CDR2 YDEGEE come from the germline V gene. The protocol was immunoSEQ multiplex PCR, while the TCRdb copy is restricted to in-frame clones and leaves out a portion. The sample records 85,000 to 100,000 clones, roughly 85% being singletons. This chain links TRBV5-8 with TRBJ2-7; no clear D gene. The clonotype originates from an adult in good health. The specimen was peripheral blood, collected on day 0 of AZD1222 vaccination. CDR3 in DNA: TGTGCCAGCAGCTTCCGCCGGACCACGGGCGAGCAGTACTTC. As protein: CASSFRRTTGEQYF.